The text below deals with one T cell receptor (beta chain). The antigen is unknown. These data are taken from a study of Ad26.COV2.S vaccination and SARS-CoV-2 variants. The protocol was immunoSEQ multiplex PCR, while the TCRdb copy is restricted to in-frame clones and leaves out a portion. The sample lists around 500,000 clones, roughly 87% seen once, with 1.5% to 2% in the top ten. This CDR3 has 11 residues. Per germline, CDR1 MNHNS and CDR2 SASEGT. Trimming pared 6 bases from V and 5 bases from J, leaving 2 bases between. Notes on the study in general: Among vaccine recipients, spike-specific TCR breadth exceeded that of placebo recipients.

Treatment indicated: about 20 received Ad26.COV2.S at low or high dose, single or two shots; 5 received placebo; per-sample allocation not given. The study sampled participants on day 63 after the first vaccine or placebo injection. This sample comprised peripheral blood, obtained in a trial of Ad26.COV2.S vaccine versus placebo. V usage is TRBV6-1 and J usage is TRBJ1-6; D call uncertain. This TCR was sampled from a person between 18 and 60 years old who received the Ad26.COV2.S COVID-19 vaccine or a placebo. The CDR3 DNA sequence: TGTGCCAGCAGGGATAATTCACCCCTCCACTTT. Amino acid sequence: CASRDNSPLHF.